This TCR beta chain appears in the sequencing data of a study of blood T cell repertoires in COVID-19. For the study at large: Researchers got acute and convalescent COVID-19 samples from the United States, Italy and Spain. Sources were T cells, B-cell-depleted T cells, or PBMCs; the material itself was cDNA or gDNA.

In the original processing: Estimated nucleated cell counts came from reference gene primer amplification. Sequenced by immunoSEQ multiplex PCR; TCRdb stores in-frame clones only, minus some. Clonal size and the V and J genes are those of that table, whereas D and trimming came from the DNA. The table has approximately 120,000 clones, roughly 83% seen once; the top ten hold 15% to 20%. The sequencing input was peripheral blood. The clonotype comes from a woman between 55 and 75 years old with acute or convalescent COVID-19.

The CDR3 protein is CASSLRRQGASEQYF. The CDR3 DNA follows: TGTGCCAGCAGCTTAAGGCGGCAGGGGGCGTCCGAGCAGTACTTC. The chain recombines TRBV11-1 with TRBJ2-7; TRBD1 aligns across 8 bases. This CDR3 comprises 15 residues. V shed 2 bases and J 6 bases; nucleotides not matched to a gene: 9. Germline V CDR1 and CDR2: SGHAT, FQDESV (reference sequence). The entire variable domain, with the rest obtained from reference TRBV11-1 and TRBJ2-7, is as follows: EAEVAQSPRYKITEKSQAVAFWCDPISGHATLYWYRQILGQGPELLVQFQDESVVDDSQLPKDRFSAERLKGVDSTLKIQPAELGDSAMYLCASSLRRQGASEQYFGPGTRLTVT.